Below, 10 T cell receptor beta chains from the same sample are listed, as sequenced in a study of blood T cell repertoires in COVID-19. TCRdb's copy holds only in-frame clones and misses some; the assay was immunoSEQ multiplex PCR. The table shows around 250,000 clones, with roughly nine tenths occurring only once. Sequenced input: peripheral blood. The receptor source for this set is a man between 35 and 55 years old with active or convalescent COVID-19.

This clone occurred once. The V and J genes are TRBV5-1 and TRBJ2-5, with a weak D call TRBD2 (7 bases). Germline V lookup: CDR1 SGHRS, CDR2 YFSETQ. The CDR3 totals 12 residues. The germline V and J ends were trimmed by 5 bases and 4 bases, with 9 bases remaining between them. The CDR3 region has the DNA TGCGCCAGCAGAGGGGGGGGAGAGACCCAGTACTTC. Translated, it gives CASRGGGETQYF.

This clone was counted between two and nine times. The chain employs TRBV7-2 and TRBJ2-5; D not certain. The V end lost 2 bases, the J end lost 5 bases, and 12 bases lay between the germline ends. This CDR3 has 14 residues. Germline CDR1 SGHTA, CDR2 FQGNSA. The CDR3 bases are TGTGCCAGCAGCTTACATAGCCTCCGGGAGACCCAGTACTTC. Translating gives CASSLHSLRETQYF.

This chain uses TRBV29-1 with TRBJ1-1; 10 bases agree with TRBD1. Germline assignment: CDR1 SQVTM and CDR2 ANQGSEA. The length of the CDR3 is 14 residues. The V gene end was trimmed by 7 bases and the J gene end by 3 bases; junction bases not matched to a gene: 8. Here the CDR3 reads CSEDPGQGYTEAFF. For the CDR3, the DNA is TGCAGCGAGGATCCGGGACAGGGGTACACTGAAGCTTTCTTT.

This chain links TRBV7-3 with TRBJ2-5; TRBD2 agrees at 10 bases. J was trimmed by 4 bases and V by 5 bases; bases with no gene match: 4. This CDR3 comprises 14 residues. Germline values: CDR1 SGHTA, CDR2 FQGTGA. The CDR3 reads CASSAIAGGETQYF. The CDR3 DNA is TGTGCCAGCAGCGCAATAGCGGGAGGAGAGACCCAGTACTTC.

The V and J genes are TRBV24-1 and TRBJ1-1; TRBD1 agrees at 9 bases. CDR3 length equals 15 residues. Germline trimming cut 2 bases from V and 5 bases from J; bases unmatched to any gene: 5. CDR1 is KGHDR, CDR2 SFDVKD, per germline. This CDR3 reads CATSDSRQGGTEAFF. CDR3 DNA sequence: TGTGCCACCAGTGATTCTCGACAGGGGGGGACTGAAGCTTTCTTT.

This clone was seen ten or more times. This chain's CDR3 is CASSKEPGFGNTEAFF. Written as DNA, the CDR3 is TGTGCCAGCTCCAAGGAGCCGGGTTTTGGGAACACTGAAGCTTTCTTT. V is TRBV2 and J is TRBJ1-1, with D hard to call. The germline V and J ends were trimmed by 8 bases and 1 base, with 20 bases remaining between them. Germline V gene lookup returns CDR1 SNHLY and CDR2 FYNNEI. The CDR3 contains 16 residues. The complete variable domain, with remaining parts taken from reference TRBV2 and TRBJ1-1, reads EPEVTQTPSHQVTQMGQEVILRCVPISNHLYFYWYRQILGQKVEFLVSFYNNEISEKSEIFDDQFSVERPDGSNFTLKIRSTKLEDSAMYFCASSKEPGFGNTEAFFGQGTRLTVV.

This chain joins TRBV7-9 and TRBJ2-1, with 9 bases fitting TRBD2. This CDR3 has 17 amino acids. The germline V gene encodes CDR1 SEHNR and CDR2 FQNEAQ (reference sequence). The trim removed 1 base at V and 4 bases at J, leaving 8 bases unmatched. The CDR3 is CASSLDLAGSAYNEQFF. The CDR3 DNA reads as TGTGCCAGCAGCTTAGATCTAGCGGGGTCCGCTTACAATGAGCAGTTCTTC.

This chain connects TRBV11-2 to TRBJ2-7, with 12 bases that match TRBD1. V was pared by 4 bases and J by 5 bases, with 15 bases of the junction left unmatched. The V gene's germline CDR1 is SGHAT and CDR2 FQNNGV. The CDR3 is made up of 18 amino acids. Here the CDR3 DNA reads TGTGCCAGCAGCTCTGGGCGGGTGGGACAGGGGGCGTTGAACGAGCAGTACTTC. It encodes CASSSGRVGQGALNEQYF.

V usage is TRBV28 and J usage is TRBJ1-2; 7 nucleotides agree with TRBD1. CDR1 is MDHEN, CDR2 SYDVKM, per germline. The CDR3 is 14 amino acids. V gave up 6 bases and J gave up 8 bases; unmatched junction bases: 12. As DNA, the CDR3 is TGTGCCAGCAGGAGTGACAGGGTAATCCAAGGCTACACCTTC. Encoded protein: CASRSDRVIQGYTF.

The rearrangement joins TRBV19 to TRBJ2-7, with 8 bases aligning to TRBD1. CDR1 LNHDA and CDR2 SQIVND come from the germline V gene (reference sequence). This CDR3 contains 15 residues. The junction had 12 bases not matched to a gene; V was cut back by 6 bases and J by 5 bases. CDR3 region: CASSDPVTGVDEQYF. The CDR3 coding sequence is TGTGCCAGTAGCGATCCGGTGACAGGGGTAGACGAGCAGTACTTC.